The clone carrying this T cell receptor (beta chain) occurred a few times. The antigen is not known. TCRdb called the 5' RACE reads again in MiXCR, with one record for every CDR3 protein. Of around 1.7 million distinct CDR3 sequences detected, more than 30% appear once; the ten largest clones hold about 0.27%. V lost 1 base and J lost 6; bases outside the gene matches: 14. The CDR3 sequence is 18 residues long. Germline values: CDR1 SGHRS, CDR2 YFSETQ. This specimen comes from a study of identical twins. Study results and limitations: A cross-sectional statistical analysis, not follow-up of the same donors, supported the conclusions.

The rearrangement joins TRBV5-1 to TRBJ2-3; 10 bases agree with TRBD2. Input material: cord blood. The receptor comes from a newborn girl in good health. The DNA for the CDR3 is TGCGCCAGCAGCTTGTTGCTAGCGGGGGTCGGTACGGATGATACGCAGTATTTT. It encodes CASSLLLAGVGTDDTQYF. Drawing the rest from reference TRBV5-1 and TRBJ2-3, the complete variable domain is KAGVTQTPRYLIKTRGQQVTLSCSPISGHRSVSWYQQTPGQGLQFLFEYFSETQRNKGNFPGRFSGRQFSNSRSEMNVSTLELGDSALYLCASSLLLAGVGTDDTQYFGPGTRLTVL.